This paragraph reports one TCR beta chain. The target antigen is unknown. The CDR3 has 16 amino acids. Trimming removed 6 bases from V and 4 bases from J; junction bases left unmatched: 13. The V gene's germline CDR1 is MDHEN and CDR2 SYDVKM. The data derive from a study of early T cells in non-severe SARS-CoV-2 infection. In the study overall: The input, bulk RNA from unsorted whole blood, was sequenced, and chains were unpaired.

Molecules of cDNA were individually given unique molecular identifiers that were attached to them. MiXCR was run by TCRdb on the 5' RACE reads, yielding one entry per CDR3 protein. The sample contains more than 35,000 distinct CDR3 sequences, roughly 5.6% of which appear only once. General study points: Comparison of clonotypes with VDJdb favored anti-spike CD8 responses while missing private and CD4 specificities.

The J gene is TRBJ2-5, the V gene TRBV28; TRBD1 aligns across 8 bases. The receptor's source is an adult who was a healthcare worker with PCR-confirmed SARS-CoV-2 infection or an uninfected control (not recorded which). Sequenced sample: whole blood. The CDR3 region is CASSPPGGGGAETQYF. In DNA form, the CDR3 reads TGTGCCAGCAGCCCCCCAGGGGGCGGCGGGGCAGAGACCCAGTACTTC.